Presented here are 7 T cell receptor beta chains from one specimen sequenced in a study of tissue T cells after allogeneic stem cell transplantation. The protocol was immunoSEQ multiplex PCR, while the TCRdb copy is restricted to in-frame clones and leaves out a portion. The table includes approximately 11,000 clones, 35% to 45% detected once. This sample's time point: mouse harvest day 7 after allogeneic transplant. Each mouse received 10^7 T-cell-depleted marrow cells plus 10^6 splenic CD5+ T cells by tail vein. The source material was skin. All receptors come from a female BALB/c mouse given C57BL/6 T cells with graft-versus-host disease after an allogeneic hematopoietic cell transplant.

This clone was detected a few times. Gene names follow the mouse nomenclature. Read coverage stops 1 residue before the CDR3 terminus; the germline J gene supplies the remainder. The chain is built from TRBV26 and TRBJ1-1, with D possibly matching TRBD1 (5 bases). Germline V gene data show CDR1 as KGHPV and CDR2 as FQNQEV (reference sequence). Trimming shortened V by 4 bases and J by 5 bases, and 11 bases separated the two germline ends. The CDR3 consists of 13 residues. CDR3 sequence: CASSPSDRTEVFF. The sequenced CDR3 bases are TGTGCCAGCAGTCCCTCTGACAGAACAGAAGTCTTC.

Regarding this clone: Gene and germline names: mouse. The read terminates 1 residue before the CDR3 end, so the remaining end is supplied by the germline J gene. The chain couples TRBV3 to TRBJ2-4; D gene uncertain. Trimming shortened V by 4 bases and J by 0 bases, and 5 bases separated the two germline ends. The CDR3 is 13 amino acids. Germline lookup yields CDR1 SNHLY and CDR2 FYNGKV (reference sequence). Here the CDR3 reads CASSSDSQNTLYF. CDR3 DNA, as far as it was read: TGTGCCAGCAGCTCCGATAGTCAAAACACCTTGTAC.

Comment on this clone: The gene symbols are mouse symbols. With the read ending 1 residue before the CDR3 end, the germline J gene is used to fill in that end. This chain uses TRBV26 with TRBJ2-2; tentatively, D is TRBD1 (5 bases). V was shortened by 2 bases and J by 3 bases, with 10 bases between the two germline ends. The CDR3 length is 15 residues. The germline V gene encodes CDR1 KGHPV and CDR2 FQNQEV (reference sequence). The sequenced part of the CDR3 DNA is TGTGCCAGCAGTCTGAGCAGGGTGGACACCGGGCAGCTCTAC. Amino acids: CASSLSRVDTGQLY. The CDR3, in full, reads CASSLSRVDTGQLYF.

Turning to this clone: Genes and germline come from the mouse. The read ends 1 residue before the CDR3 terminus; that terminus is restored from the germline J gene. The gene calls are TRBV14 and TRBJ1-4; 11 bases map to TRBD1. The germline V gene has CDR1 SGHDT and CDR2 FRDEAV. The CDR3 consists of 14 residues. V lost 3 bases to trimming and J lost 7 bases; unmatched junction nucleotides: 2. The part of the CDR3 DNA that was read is TGTGCCAGCAGTTGGGACAGGGGGGTCGAAAGATTATTT. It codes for CASSWDRGVERLF. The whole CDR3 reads CASSWDRGVERLFF.

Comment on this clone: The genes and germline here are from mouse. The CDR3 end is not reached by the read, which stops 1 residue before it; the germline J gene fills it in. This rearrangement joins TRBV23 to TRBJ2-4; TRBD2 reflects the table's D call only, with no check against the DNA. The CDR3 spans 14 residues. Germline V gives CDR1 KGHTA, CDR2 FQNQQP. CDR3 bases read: TGCTCCAGCAGTCAAAACTGGGGGGGAAACACCTTGTAC. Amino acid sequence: CSSSQNWGGNTLY. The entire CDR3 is CSSSQNWGGNTLYF. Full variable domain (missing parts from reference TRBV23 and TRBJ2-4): DAAVTQKPRYLIKMKGQEAEMKCIPEKGHTAVFWYQQKQSKELKFLIYFQNQQPLDQIDMVKERFSAVCPSSSLCSLGIRTCEAEDSALYLCSSSQNWGGNTLYFGAGTRLSVL.

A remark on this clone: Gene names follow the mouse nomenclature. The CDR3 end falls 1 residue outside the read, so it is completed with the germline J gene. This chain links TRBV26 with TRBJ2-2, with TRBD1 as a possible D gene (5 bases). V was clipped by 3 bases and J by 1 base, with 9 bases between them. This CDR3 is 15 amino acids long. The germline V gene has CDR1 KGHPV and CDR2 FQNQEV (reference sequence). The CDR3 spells CASSLGRVNTGQLYF. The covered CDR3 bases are TGTGCCAGCAGTCTAGGCAGGGTAAACACCGGGCAGCTCTAC.

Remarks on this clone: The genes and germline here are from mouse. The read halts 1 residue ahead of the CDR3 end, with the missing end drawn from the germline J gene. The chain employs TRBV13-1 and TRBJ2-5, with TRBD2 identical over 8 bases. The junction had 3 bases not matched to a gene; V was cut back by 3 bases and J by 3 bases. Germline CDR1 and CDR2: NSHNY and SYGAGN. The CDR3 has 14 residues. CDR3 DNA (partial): TGTGCCAGCAGTGGACTGGGGACTCAAGACACCCAGTAC. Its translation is CASSGLGTQDTQY. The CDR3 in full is CASSGLGTQDTQYF.